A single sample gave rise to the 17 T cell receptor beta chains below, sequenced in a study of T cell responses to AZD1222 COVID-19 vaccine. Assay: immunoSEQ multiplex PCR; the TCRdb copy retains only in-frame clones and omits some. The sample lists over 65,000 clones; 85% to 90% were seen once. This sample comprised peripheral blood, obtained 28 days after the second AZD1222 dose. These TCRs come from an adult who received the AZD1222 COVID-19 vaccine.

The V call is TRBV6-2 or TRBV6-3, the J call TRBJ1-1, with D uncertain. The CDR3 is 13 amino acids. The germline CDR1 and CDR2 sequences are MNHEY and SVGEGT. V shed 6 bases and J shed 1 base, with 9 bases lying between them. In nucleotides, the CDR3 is TGTGCCAGCAGCCTAACGGAGAACACTGAAGCTTTCTTT. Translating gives CASSLTENTEAFF.

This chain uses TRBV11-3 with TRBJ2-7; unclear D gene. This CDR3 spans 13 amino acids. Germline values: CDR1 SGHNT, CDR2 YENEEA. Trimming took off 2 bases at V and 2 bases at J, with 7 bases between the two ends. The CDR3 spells CASSLKPTYEQYF. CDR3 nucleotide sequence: TGTGCCAGCAGCTTAAAACCTACCTACGAGCAGTACTTC.

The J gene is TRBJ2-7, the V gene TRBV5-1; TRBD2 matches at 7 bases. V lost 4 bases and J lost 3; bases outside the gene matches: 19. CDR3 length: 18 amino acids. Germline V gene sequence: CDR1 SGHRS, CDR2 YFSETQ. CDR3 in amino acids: CASSQTPSLAGSFYEQYF. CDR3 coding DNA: TGCGCCAGCAGCCAGACACCCTCTTTAGCGGGTTCGTTCTACGAGCAGTACTTC.

CDR3 bases: TGCGCCAGCAGCTTGGTCCCATCGGCGGGGGGAGGTCAAGAGACCCAGTACTTC. As protein: CASSLVPSAGGGQETQYF. The V gene is TRBV5-1, the J gene TRBJ2-5; 8 bases line up with TRBD2. Germline V gene sequence: CDR1 SGHRS, CDR2 YFSETQ. The CDR3 runs to 18 residues. V shed 0 bases and J 2 bases; nucleotides not matched to a gene: 12.

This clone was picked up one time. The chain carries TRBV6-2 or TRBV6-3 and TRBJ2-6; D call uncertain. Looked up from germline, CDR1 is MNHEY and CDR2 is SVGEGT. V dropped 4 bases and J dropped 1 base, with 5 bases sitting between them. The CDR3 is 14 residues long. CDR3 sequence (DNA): TGTGCCAGCAGTTTAGGGTCTGGGGCCAACGTCCTGACTTTC. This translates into CASSLGSGANVLTF.

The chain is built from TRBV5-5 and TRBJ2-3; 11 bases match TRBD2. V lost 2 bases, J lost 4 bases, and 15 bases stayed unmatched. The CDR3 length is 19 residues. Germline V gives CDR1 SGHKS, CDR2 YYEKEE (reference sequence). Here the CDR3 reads CASSFGLGSGRALPDTQYF. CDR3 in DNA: TGTGCCAGCAGCTTCGGCCTCGGTAGCGGGAGGGCCTTGCCAGATACGCAGTATTTT.

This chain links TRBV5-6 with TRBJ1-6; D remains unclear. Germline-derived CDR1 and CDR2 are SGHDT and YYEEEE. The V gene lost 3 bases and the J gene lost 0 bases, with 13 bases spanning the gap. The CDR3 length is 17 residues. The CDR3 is CASSYVTYHSYNSPLHF. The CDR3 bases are TGTGCCAGCAGCTATGTGACTTACCACTCCTATAATTCACCCCTCCACTTT.

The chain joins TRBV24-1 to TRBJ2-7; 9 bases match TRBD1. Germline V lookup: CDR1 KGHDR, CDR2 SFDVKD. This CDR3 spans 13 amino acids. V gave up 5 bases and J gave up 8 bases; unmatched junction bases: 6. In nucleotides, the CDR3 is TGTGCCACCAGTGGGGGACAGGGTGGAAAGCAGTACTTC. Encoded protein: CATSGGQGGKQYF.

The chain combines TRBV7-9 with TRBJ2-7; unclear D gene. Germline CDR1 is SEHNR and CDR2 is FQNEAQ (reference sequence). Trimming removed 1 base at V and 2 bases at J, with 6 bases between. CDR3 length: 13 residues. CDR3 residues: CASSLGEAYEQYF. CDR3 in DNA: TGTGCCAGCAGCTTAGGGGAAGCCTACGAGCAGTACTTC.

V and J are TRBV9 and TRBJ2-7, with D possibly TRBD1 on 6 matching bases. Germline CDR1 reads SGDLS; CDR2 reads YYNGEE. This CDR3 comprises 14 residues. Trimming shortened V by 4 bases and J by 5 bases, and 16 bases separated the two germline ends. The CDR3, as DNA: TGTGCCAGCAGCCCGGAGGACGGACAGCACGAGCAGTACTTC. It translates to CASSPEDGQHEQYF.

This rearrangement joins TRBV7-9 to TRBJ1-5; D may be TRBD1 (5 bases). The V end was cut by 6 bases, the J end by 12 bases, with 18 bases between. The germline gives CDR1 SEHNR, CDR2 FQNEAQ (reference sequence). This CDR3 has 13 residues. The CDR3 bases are TGTGCCAGCAGTAACCAAGAGACGGGGCTCCAGCATTTT. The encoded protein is CASSNQETGLQHF.

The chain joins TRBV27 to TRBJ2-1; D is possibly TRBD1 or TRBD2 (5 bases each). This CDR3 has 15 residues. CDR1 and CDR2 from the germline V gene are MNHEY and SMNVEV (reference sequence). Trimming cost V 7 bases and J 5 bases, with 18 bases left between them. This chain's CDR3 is CASTDTGRGNNEQFF. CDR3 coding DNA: TGTGCCAGCACCGACACGGGACGGGGAAACAATGAGCAGTTCTTC.

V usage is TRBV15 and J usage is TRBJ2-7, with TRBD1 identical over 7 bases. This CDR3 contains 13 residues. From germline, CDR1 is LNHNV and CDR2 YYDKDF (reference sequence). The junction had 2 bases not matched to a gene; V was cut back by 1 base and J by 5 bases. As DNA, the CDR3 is TGTGCCACCAGCAGAGGAGGGGGCGACGAGCAGTACTTC. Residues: CATSRGGGDEQYF.

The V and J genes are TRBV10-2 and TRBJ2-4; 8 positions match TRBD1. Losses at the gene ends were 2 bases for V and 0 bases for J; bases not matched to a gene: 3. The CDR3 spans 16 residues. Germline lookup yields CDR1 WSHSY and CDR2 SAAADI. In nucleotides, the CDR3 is TGCGCCAGCAGTGAGGGACAGGGACTAGCCAAAAACATTCAGTACTTC. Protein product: CASSEGQGLAKNIQYF.

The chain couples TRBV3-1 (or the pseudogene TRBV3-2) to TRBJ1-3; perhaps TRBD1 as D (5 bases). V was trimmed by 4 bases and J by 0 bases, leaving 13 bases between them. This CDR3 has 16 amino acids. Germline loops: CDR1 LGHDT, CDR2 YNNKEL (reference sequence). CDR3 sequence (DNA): TGTGCCAGCAGCCTCGGGAGGGGCCGCTCTGGAAACACCATATATTTT. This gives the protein CASSLGRGRSGNTIYF.

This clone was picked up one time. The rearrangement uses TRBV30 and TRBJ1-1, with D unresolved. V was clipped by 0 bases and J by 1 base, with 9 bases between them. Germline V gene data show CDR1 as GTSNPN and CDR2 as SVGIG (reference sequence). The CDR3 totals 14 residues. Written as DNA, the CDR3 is TGTGCCTGGAGTGTGATTCAACCGAACACTGAAGCTTTCTTT. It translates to CAWSVIQPNTEAFF. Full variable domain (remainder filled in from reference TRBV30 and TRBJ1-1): SQTIHQWPATLVQPVGSPLSLECTVEGTSNPNLYWYRQAAGRGLQLLFYSVGIGQISSEVPQNLSASRPQDRQFILSSKKLLLSDSGFYLCAWSVIQPNTEAFFGQGTRLTVV.

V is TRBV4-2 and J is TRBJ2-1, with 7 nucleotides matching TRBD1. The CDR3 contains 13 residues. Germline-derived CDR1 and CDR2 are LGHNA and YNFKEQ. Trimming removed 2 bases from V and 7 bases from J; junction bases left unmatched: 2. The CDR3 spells CASSQPGGNEQFF. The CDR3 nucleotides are TGTGCCAGCAGCCAACCAGGGGGTAATGAGCAGTTCTTC.